This T cell receptor beta chain was identified during a study of cytomegalovirus exposure and HLA in healthy donors. Study overall: Of several hundred genotyped donors, 75% to 90% grouped in the Caucasian-associated ancestry cluster.

General study results and limits: Further analysis, carried out later, found HLA-associated TCR beta chains more clonally expanded than equally common other chains.

On this clone itself: Antigen specificity is unknown.

Amplification used 60 Vbeta primers and 13 Jbeta primers. TCRdb's copy holds only in-frame clones and misses some; the assay was immunoSEQ multiplex PCR. The table shows around 180,000 clones, with more than 85% occurring only once. This CDR3 region has 16 residues. V was pared by 5 bases and J by 4 bases, with 13 bases of the junction left unmatched. Germline values: CDR1 SEHNR, CDR2 FQNEAQ (reference sequence). Sequencing was performed on PBMCs. V usage is TRBV7-9 and J usage is TRBJ2-7; 8 nucleotides line up with TRBD1. The clonotype was recovered from a girl in the first two years of life in good health and CMV-seronegative. CDR3: CASSKLGTGFVYEQYF. The CDR3 coding sequence is TGTGCCAGCAGCAAGCTCGGGACAGGTTTTGTGTACGAGCAGTACTTC.